This TCR beta chain originates from a study of T cell changes during pregnancy in multiple sclerosis. The V segment lost 3 bases and the J segment 0 bases; nucleotides outside the gene matches: 6. This CDR3 spans 16 amino acids. Germline V gene data show CDR1 as MGHRA and CDR2 as YSYEKL. The table came from immunoSEQ multiplex PCR; TCRdb's copy has only in-frame clones and leaves some out. The data contain approximately 32,000 clones, about nine tenths of them singletons. The TCR was taken from a female donor in good health, enrolled as a control in a pregnancy study. The sample consisted of peripheral blood, taken in the third trimester of pregnancy. This chain uses TRBV4-1 with TRBJ2-7; 9 bases are a match to TRBD1. In DNA, the CDR3 is TGCGCCAGCAGCCAGTCGTGGACAGGGGCCTCCTACGAGCAGTACTTC. Protein sequence: CASSQSWTGASYEQYF.